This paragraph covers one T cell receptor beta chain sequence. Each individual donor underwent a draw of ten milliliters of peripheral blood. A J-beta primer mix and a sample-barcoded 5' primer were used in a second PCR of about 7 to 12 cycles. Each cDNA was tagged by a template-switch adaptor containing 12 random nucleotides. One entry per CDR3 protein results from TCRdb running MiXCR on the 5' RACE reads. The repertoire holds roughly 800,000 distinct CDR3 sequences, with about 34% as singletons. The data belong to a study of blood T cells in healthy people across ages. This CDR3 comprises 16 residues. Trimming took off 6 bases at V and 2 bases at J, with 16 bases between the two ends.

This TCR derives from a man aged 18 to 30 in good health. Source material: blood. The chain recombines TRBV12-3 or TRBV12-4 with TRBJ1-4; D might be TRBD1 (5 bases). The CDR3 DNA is TGTGCCAGCAGCCTAGGGGTATTCTGGACTAATGAAAAACTGTTTTTT. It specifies CASSLGVFWTNEKLFF.